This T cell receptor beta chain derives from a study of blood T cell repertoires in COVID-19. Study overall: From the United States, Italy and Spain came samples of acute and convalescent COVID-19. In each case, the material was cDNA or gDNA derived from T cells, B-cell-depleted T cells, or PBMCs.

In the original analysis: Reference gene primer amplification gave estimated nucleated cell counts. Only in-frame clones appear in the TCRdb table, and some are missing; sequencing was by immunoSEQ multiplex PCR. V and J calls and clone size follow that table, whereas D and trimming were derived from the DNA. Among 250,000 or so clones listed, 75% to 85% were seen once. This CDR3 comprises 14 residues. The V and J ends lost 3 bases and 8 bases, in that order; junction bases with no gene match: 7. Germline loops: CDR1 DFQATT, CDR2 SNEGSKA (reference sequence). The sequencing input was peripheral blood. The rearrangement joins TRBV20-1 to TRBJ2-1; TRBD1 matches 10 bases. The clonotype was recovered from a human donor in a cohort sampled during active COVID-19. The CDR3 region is CSASPGQGLYEQFF. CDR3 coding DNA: TGCAGTGCTAGTCCGGGACAGGGGCTCTATGAGCAGTTCTTC.